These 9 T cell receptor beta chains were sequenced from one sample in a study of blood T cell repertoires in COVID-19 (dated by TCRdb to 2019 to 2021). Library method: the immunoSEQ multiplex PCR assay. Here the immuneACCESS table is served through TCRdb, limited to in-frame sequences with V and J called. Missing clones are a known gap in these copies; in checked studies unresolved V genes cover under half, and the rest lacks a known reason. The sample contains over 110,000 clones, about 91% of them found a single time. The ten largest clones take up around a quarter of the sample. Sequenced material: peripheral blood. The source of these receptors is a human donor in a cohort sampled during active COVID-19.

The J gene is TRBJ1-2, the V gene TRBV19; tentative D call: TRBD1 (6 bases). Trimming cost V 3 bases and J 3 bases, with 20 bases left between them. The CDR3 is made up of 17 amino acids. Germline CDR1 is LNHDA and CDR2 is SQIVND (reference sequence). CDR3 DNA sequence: TGTGCCAGTAGTATCTCCCGGGAGGGGGGGAGGGACTATGGCTACACCTTC. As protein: CASSISREGGRDYGYTF.

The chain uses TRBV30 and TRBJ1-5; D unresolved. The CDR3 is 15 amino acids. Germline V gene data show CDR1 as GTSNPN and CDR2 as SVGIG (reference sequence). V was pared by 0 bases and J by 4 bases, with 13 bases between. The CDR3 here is CAWSVRVGGNQPQHF. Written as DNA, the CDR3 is TGTGCCTGGAGTGTACGGGTGGGTGGGAATCAGCCCCAGCATTTT.

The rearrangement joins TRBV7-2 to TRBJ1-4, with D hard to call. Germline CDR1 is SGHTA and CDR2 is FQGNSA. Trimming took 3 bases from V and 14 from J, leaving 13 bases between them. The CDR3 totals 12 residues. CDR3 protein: CASSFSGRGLFF. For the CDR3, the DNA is TGTGCCAGCAGCTTTAGCGGACGGGGTCTGTTTTTT.

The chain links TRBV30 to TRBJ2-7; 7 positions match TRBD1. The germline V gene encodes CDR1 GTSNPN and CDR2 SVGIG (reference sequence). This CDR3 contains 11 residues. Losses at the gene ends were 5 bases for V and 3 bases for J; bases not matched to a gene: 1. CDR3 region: CAWGDSYEQYF. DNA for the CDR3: TGTGCCTGGGGGGACAGCTACGAGCAGTACTTC.

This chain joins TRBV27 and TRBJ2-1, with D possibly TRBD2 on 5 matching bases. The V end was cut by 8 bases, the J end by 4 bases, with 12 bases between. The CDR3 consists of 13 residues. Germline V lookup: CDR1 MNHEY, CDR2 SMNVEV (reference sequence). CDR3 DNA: TGTGCCAGCGCAGGAGGTCGATACAATGAGCAGTTCTTC. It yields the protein CASAGGRYNEQFF.

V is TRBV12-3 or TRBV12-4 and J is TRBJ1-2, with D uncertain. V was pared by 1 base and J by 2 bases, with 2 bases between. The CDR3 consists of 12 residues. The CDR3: CASSLVNYGYTF. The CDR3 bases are TGTGCCAGCAGTTTAGTAAACTATGGCTACACCTTC.

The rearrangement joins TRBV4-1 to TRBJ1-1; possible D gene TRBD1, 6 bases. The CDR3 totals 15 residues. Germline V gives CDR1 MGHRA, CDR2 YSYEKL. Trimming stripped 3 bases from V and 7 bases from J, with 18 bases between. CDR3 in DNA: TGCGCCAGCAGCCAGATACAGGGCCCGAGGGATGAAGCTTTCTTT. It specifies CASSQIQGPRDEAFF.

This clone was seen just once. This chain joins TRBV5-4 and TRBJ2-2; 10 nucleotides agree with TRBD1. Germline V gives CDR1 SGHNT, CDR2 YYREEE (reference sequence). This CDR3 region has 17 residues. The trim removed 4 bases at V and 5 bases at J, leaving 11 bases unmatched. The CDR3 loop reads CASSRSIGTGVTGELFF. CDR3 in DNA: TGTGCCAGCAGCCGCTCAATTGGGACAGGGGTTACCGGGGAGCTGTTTTTT.

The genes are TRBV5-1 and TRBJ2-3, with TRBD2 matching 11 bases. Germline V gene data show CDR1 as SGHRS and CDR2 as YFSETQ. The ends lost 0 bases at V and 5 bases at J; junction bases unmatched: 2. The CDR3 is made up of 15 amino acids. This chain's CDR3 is CASSLVGTSGDTQYF. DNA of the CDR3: TGCGCCAGCAGCTTGGTGGGGACTAGCGGAGATACGCAGTATTTT.